This TCR beta chain was captured in a study of T-cell memory formation after mild COVID-19. Study overall: Clustering of TCRs was largely donor specific.

TCRdb itself ran the 5' RACE reads through MiXCR, one entry per CDR3 protein. The data hold approximately 450,000 distinct CDR3 sequences, with roughly 18% observed a single time. CDR3 length: 12 amino acids. V was cut by 5 bases and J by 5 bases, with 7 bases left in between. Per the germline V gene, CDR1 is SEHNR and CDR2 is FQNEAQ (reference sequence). This clonotype came up many times. The sequenced sample consisted of PBMCs or a T cell subset sorted from them (not recorded which). The gene calls are TRBV7-9 and TRBJ2-4, with D unresolved. This TCR was recovered from an adult woman who had mild COVID-19 (a few samples of this study predate the infection). Cell type and time point are not known. In DNA form, the CDR3 reads TGTGCCAGCAGCGCTGACGAAAACATTCAGTACTTC. It translates to CASSADENIQYF. Full variable domain (missing parts from reference TRBV7-9 and TRBJ2-4): DTGVSQNPRHKITKRGQNVTFRCDPISEHNRLYWYRQTLGQGPEFLTYFQNEAQLEKSRLLSDRFSAERPKGSFSTLEIQRTEQGDSAMYLCASSADENIQYFGAGTRLSVL.